The text below deals with one T cell receptor beta chain. This table comes from immunoSEQ multiplex PCR, and its TCRdb copy is limited to in-frame clones, with some not included. The table shows 150,000 to 200,000 clones, with roughly 77% occurring only once. This sample is drawn from a study of blood T cell repertoires in COVID-19. CDR3 length equals 16 residues. V lost 0 bases and J lost 2, with 11 bases in between. CDR1 is MNHEY and CDR2 is SMNVEV in the germline V gene (reference sequence). The material sequenced was peripheral blood. The TCR sequence derives from a woman between 40 and 50 years old with COVID-19, enrolled during active disease. The genes are TRBV27 and TRBJ1-5, with D perhaps TRBD1 (5 bases). For the CDR3, the DNA is TGTGCCAGCAGTTTATCCGGGGGGTTTGGCAATCAGCCCCAGCATTTT. Translated, it gives CASSLSGGFGNQPQHF.